This T cell receptor (beta chain) was sequenced during a study of blood T cell repertoires in COVID-19. The CDR3 consists of 16 residues. Germline V CDR1 and CDR2: MNHNY, SVGAGI (reference sequence). Germline trimming cut 2 bases from V and 3 bases from J; bases unmatched to any gene: 4. Authors' data handling: Researchers report that nucleated cell counts were estimated from reference gene primer amplification. The method was immunoSEQ multiplex PCR; TCRdb's version includes in-frame clones alone and lacks a portion of them. The DNA gave D and trimming, while V, J and clone size come from that table. The sample comprises 300,000 to 400,000 clones, 85% of which are singletons, and around 7.8% rests with the top ten. This clone was detected only once.

The sequenced sample consisted of peripheral blood. This TCR was recovered from a human donor in a cohort sampled during active COVID-19. V is TRBV6-6 and J is TRBJ2-2, with 9 bases identical to TRBD1. CDR3 in DNA: TGTGCCAGCAGTTACGGACAGGGGATGGACACCGGGGAGCTGTTTTTT. Residues: CASSYGQGMDTGELFF.